This T cell receptor beta chain comes out of a study of T cell repertoires in cytomegalovirus infection. For the study at large: Researchers turned to recently identified HLA-C-restricted CMV epitopes as well as well-studied HLA-B-restricted ones. CMV infection and matching HLA type were both indicated by public TCR beta signatures.

Regarding this clonotype: What it binds is unknown.

Overall study results and limits: In two of eight donors, the top clonotype was HLA-C-restricted CMV-specific.

This CDR3 is built from 9 residues. The germline CDR1 and CDR2 sequences are MNHEY and SMNVEV (reference sequence). V was cut by 5 bases and J by 7 bases, with 2 bases left in between. MiXCR, run by TCRdb on the reads, gives a single entry per CDR3 protein. The sample records fewer than 650,000 distinct CDR3 sequences, almost 40% being singletons. The chain combines TRBV27 with TRBJ1-2, with D unresolved. This clonotype was sampled from a human donor in good health (CMV status not recorded). Some clones in this sample may be carry-over from other donors' samples. The material sequenced was cultured PBMCs, taken from culture after CMV antigen stimulation. The CDR3 coding sequence is TGTGCCAGCAGTAGTGGCTACACCTTC. This encodes CASSSGYTF.